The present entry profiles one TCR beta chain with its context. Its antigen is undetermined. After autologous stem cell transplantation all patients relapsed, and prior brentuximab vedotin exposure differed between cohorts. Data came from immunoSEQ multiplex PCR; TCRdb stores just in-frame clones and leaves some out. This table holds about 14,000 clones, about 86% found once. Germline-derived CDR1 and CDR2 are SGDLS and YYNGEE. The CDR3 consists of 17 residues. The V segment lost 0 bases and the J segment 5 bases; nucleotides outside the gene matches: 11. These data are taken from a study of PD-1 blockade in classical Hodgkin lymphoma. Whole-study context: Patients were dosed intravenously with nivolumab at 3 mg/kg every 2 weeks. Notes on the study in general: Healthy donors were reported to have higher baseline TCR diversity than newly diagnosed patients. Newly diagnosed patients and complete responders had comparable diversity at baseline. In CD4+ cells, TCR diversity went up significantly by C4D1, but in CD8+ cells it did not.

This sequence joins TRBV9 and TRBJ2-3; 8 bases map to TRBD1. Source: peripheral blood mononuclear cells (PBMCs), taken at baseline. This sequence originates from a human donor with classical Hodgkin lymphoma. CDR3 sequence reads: CASSVGWTGRTVDTQYF. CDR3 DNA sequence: TGTGCCAGCAGCGTAGGCTGGACAGGGCGAACGGTAGATACGCAGTATTTT. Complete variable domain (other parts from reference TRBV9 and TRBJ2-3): DSGVTQTPKHLITATGQRVTLRCSPRSGDLSVYWYQQSLDQGLQFLIQYYNGEERAKGNILERFSAQQFPDLHSELNLSSLELGDSALYFCASSVGWTGRTVDTQYFGPGTRLTVL.